The 17 T cell receptor beta chains given below trace back to one sample, sequenced in a study of cytomegalovirus exposure and HLA in healthy donors. Primers: 60 Vbeta forward and 13 Jbeta reverse. Profiling relied on immunoSEQ multiplex PCR, and the TCRdb table lists in-frame clones only, not all of them. The repertoire holds around 190,000 clones, with 70% to 80% as singletons. Sequencing input: PBMCs. Receptors were obtained from a woman under 40 in good health and CMV-seropositive.

The genes are TRBV27 and TRBJ2-1; 10 nucleotides match TRBD2. The trim removed 6 bases at V and 7 bases at J, leaving 9 bases unmatched. Germline V gene data show CDR1 as MNHEY and CDR2 as SMNVEV (reference sequence). This CDR3 is built from 15 residues. CDR3 coding DNA: TGTGCCAGCAGGGCCCTAGCGGGGGCCCAAAATGAGCAGTTCTTC. The encoded protein is CASRALAGAQNEQFF.

The V call is TRBV6-1, the J call TRBJ2-1; TRBD2 agrees at 12 bases. CDR3 length equals 15 residues. Looked up from germline, CDR1 is MNHNS and CDR2 is SASEGT. J gave up 6 bases and V 3 bases, and 3 bases lay outside the gene matches. In nucleotides, the CDR3 is TGTGCCAGCAGTGAGCTAGCGGGGGGGCTCAATGAGCAGTTCTTC. This gives the protein CASSELAGGLNEQFF.

A word on this clone: A junction boundary mismatches the germline segment, possibly from a read error. The V call is TRBV2, the J call TRBJ2-7; 8 nucleotides align to TRBD2. CDR1 SNHLY and CDR2 FYNNEI come from the germline V gene. The CDR3 contains 14 residues. CDR3 sequence: CASGIAGLADRGGF. CDR3 bases: TGTGCCAGCGGTATAGCGGGATTGGCGGATCGTGGGGGCTTC.

This CDR3 reads CAISAAGDGYTF. Here the CDR3 DNA reads TGTGCCATCAGTGCAGCAGGGGATGGCTACACCTTC. The V call is TRBV10-3, the J call TRBJ1-2; TRBD1 might be the D (6 bases). The CDR3 is 12 amino acids. The V end lost 4 bases, the J end lost 6 bases, and 9 bases lay between the germline ends. In germline, CDR1 is ENHRY, CDR2 SYGVKD.

This clone has only one observation. The V gene is TRBV11-3, the J gene TRBJ2-7; D perhaps matches TRBD2 (5 bases). Looked up from germline, CDR1 is SGHNT and CDR2 is YENEEA. V gave up 5 bases and J gave up 3 bases, with 14 bases separating them. The CDR3 runs 14 residues. The CDR3 region is CASSVGDGIYEQYF. CDR3 in DNA: TGTGCCAGCAGCGTCGGTGACGGGATCTACGAGCAGTACTTC.

The J gene is TRBJ2-3, the V gene TRBV6-6, with TRBD2 identical over 10 bases. Trimming at V came to 5 bases and at J to 6 bases, leaving 5 bases not matched to a gene. Germline V lookup: CDR1 MNHNY, CDR2 SVGAGI (reference sequence). The CDR3 contains 14 residues. The CDR3 sequence is CASSTTSGVDTQYF. Here the CDR3 DNA reads TGTGCCAGCAGTACCACTAGCGGGGTGGATACGCAGTATTTT.

This clone has a single count. The CDR3 sequence is CASSLGRDTGELFF. The CDR3 DNA reads as TGTGCCAGCAGCTTGGGGAGGGATACCGGGGAGCTGTTTTTT. The rearrangement links TRBV13 to TRBJ2-2, with 7 bases that match TRBD2. The CDR3 length is 14 residues. Losses at the gene ends were 3 bases for V and 5 bases for J; bases not matched to a gene: 3. Germline V gives CDR1 PRHDT, CDR2 FYEKMQ (reference sequence).

This sequence joins TRBV30 and TRBJ1-4; D is possibly TRBD1 (5 bases). Germline-derived CDR1 and CDR2 are GTSNPN and SVGIG (reference sequence). The CDR3 totals 14 residues. Trimming stripped 3 bases from V and 0 bases from J, with 8 bases between. As DNA, the CDR3 is TGTGCCTGGAGATGGGGGGCAACTAATGAAAAACTGTTTTTT. It encodes CAWRWGATNEKLFF.

CDR3 bases: TGTGCCAGCAACTGCCAACCGGGAGACGGCTTTTGGGAGCAGTACTTC. Encoded protein: CASNCQPGDGFWEQYF. The J gene is TRBJ2-7, the V gene TRBV21-1; the D segment call TRBD2 is taken from the table without a DNA check. TRBV21-1 is shown as a pseudogene. The CDR3 loop spans 16 amino acids.

The chain couples TRBV25-1 to TRBJ2-3; D unresolved. The V end lost 7 bases, the J end lost 3 bases, and 11 bases lay between the germline ends. From germline, CDR1 is MGHDK and CDR2 SYGVNS. The CDR3 has 13 residues. The DNA for the CDR3 is TGTGCCAGCAATCTTAAGGAGACAGATACGCAGTATTTT. Translated, it gives CASNLKETDTQYF.

V gene TRBV4-2 combines with J gene TRBJ2-3, with TRBD2 identical over 11 bases. The trim removed 1 base at V and 4 bases at J, leaving 19 bases unmatched. The CDR3 has 21 amino acids. Germline assignment: CDR1 LGHNA and CDR2 YNFKEQ. CDR3 DNA sequence: TGTGCCAGCAGCCAAGGACTAGCGGGGAGCGTACTCTCCCCCGTCGCAGATACGCAGTATTTT. It is translated as CASSQGLAGSVLSPVADTQYF.

This clone was seen only once. The chain is built from TRBV19 and TRBJ2-1, with 11 bases fitting TRBD2. V was pared by 5 bases and J by 4 bases, with 13 bases of the junction left unmatched. The CDR3 has 18 amino acids. CDR1 is LNHDA, CDR2 SQIVND, per germline (reference sequence). The CDR3 DNA reads TGTGCCAGTAGTGTATCGGTAGCGGGGGGGTTCACTTACAATGAGCAGTTCTTC. Translation gives CASSVSVAGGFTYNEQFF.

The rearrangement links TRBV7-2 to TRBJ2-7; 9 bases align to TRBD1. The CDR3 loop spans 14 amino acids. The V and J ends lost 3 bases and 4 bases, in that order; junction bases with no gene match: 4. Germline CDR1 SGHTA, CDR2 FQGNSA. The CDR3 is CASSFGTGLYEQYF. The DNA for the CDR3 is TGTGCCAGCAGCTTCGGGACAGGGTTATACGAGCAGTACTTC.

The chain employs TRBV5-6 and TRBJ2-7, with 7 bases that match TRBD2. The CDR3 is 13 residues long. Germline V gene data show CDR1 as SGHDT and CDR2 as YYEEEE. J lost 5 bases, V lost 4 bases, and 6 bases had no gene match. CDR3 DNA sequence: TGTGCCAGCAGCCCGGCGGGGGACCACGAGCAGTACTTC. Translation: CASSPAGDHEQYF.

This chain uses TRBV4-3 with TRBJ1-4; D perhaps matches TRBD1 (5 bases). The V and J ends lost 0 bases and 8 bases respectively, with 16 bases between them. Germline V gene lookup returns CDR1 LGHNA and CDR2 YSLEER. The CDR3 contains 16 residues. Here the CDR3 reads CASSQDLGRGNEKLFF. The CDR3, as DNA: TGCGCCAGCAGCCAAGATCTGGGCCGGGGGAACGAAAAACTGTTTTTT.

V gene TRBV25-1 combines with J gene TRBJ1-4, with D possibly being TRBD1 (6 bases). Germline V lookup: CDR1 MGHDK, CDR2 SYGVNS. The CDR3 length is 14 residues. V gave up 4 bases and J gave up 8 bases, with 14 bases separating them. The CDR3 reads CASSATGWGEKLFF. In DNA form, the CDR3 reads TGTGCCAGCAGTGCCACAGGGTGGGGAGAAAAACTGTTTTTT.

Points on this clone: Other DNA sequences in the sample encode the same CDR3. The chain joins TRBV27 to TRBJ1-5; D is ambiguous. The CDR3 totals 14 residues. Per the germline V gene, CDR1 is MNHEY and CDR2 is SMNVEV (reference sequence). The V gene lost 3 bases and the J gene lost 0 bases, with 6 bases spanning the gap. CDR3 residues: CASSFGLSNQPQHF. As DNA, the CDR3 is TGTGCCAGCAGTTTTGGGCTTAGCAATCAGCCCCAGCATTTT.